This T cell receptor beta chain came from a study of beta chain features in type 1 diabetes. Every donor provided one heparinised blood draw, which averaged roughly 120 mL. This clone has more than one count but fewer than ten. Its antigen is as yet unknown. V lost 6 bases, J lost 5 bases, and 13 bases lay in between. This CDR3 has 13 amino acids. Per germline, CDR1 KGHSH and CDR2 LQKENI. Broader study findings: A closer apparent resemblance between naive, central memory and Treg TCRB repertoires was seen in patients than in healthy donors.

All of the isolated RNA was reverse transcribed, so expressed TCRB transcripts were sequenced. Sequencing of naive, central memory and regulatory T cell samples gave an average of around 3.6 million reads. TCRdb's copy holds only in-frame clones and misses some; the assay was immunoSEQ multiplex PCR. The repertoire holds roughly 350,000 clones, approximately 10% seen once, with over 0.015% in the top ten. The receptor was derived from a woman aged 30 to 39 in good health. V gene TRBV18 combines with J gene TRBJ1-1; D remains unclear. The sequencing sample was made of naive CD4+ T cells from blood. CDR3 region: CASSEVGRTEAFF. The CDR3 coding sequence is TGTGCCAGCTCGGAAGTAGGGAGGACTGAAGCTTTCTTT.